The 7 T cell receptor beta chains reported below all come from one sample, sequenced in a study of blood T cell repertoires in COVID-19. The table came from immunoSEQ multiplex PCR; TCRdb's copy has only in-frame clones and leaves some out. Of about 130,000 clones listed, around 85% are singletons. Sequenced material: peripheral blood. The receptors here all came from a woman aged 45-65 years with acute or convalescent COVID-19.

The chain recombines TRBV7-3 with TRBJ2-5; 12 bases align to TRBD2. V lost 5 bases and J lost 4; bases outside the gene matches: 8. CDR3 length: 16 residues. CDR1 is SGHTA, CDR2 FQGTGA, per germline. The CDR3 region has the DNA TGTGCCAGCAGCCCCACACGACTAGCGGGGGTAGAGACCCAGTACTTC. Its translation is CASSPTRLAGVETQYF.

This clone was seen a single time. This chain joins TRBV19 and TRBJ1-1; D possibly corresponds to TRBD1 (6 bases). The CDR3 sequence is 16 residues long. Germline CDR1 reads LNHDA; CDR2 reads SQIVND (reference sequence). V dropped 3 bases and J dropped 1 base, with 15 bases sitting between them. The DNA for the CDR3 is TGTGCCAGTAGTATTGGAGGGGGGGAAGGGAACACTGAAGCTTTCTTT. Protein: CASSIGGGEGNTEAFF.

This chain uses TRBV25-1 with TRBJ1-1; D may be TRBD1 (6 bases). This CDR3 has 16 amino acids. Germline V CDR1 and CDR2: MGHDK, SYGVNS. The V and J ends lost 8 bases and 0 bases respectively, with 19 bases between them. CDR3 sequence: CASGSGVDFVNTEAFF. Here the CDR3 DNA reads TGTGCCAGCGGTTCAGGGGTGGATTTTGTGAACACTGAAGCTTTCTTT.

V gene TRBV6-5 combines with J gene TRBJ1-6; the D is unclear. V was trimmed by 8 bases and J by 6 bases, leaving 11 bases between them. The CDR3 consists of 13 residues. Germline loops: CDR1 MNHEY, CDR2 SVGAGI. CDR3 protein: CASGGQTNSPLHF. CDR3 nucleotides: TGTGCCAGCGGCGGGCAGACTAATTCACCCCTCCACTTT.

V and J are TRBV15 and TRBJ1-1; TRBD1 is a possible D gene (5 bases). This CDR3 comprises 14 residues. Trimming pared 1 base from V and 5 bases from J, leaving 11 bases between. Per the germline V gene, CDR1 is LNHNV and CDR2 is YYDKDF (reference sequence). The CDR3 DNA reads as TGTGCCACCAGCAGAGGGGGGGGAGTAACTGAAGCTTTCTTT. Protein sequence: CATSRGGGVTEAFF.

The chain has TRBV19 and TRBJ2-7; tentative D call: TRBD2 (6 bases). Germline-derived CDR1 and CDR2 are LNHDA and SQIVND (reference sequence). Trimming pared 3 bases from V and 5 bases from J, leaving 17 bases between. The CDR3 totals 15 residues. The CDR3 sequence is CASSMGMTRADEQYF. Written as DNA, the CDR3 is TGTGCCAGTAGTATGGGTATGACTAGAGCGGACGAGCAGTACTTC.

This clone occurred many times. CDR3 DNA sequence: TGTGCCAGCAGTGCCAATAGCGGGGGGAGCACAGATACGCAGTATTTT. Translating gives CASSANSGGSTDTQYF. This chain joins TRBV6-4 and TRBJ2-3, with TRBD2 identical over 10 bases. The CDR3 runs 16 residues. With 4 bases clipped from V and 0 bases from J, the junction kept 4 bases outside the gene matches. Per the germline V gene, CDR1 is MRHNA and CDR2 is SNTAGT.